This T cell receptor (beta chain) comes out of a study of T cells after yellow fever vaccination. Broader study findings: Post-booster reappearance was seen for most primary-vaccination clones (around 96% CD4, 75% to 90% CD8).

Template-switching 5'RACE yielded the TCR cDNA; a universal primer site and UMIs were added in the process. MiXCR, run by TCRdb on the 5' RACE reads, gives a single entry per CDR3 protein. The sample gives under 500,000 distinct CDR3 sequences, around 20% of which show up once; around 17% is in the top ten. This clonotype occurred a few times. Its antigen is still unknown. Germline V lookup: CDR1 PRHDT, CDR2 FYEKMQ (reference sequence). CDR3 length equals 14 residues. V dropped 6 bases and J dropped 5 bases, with 15 bases sitting between them. The TCR comes from a man between 18 and 35 years old who received the YFV17D yellow fever vaccine. This material consisted of PBMCs, taken before the yellow fever booster vaccination. The V call is TRBV13, the J call TRBJ2-3; tentatively, D is TRBD1 or TRBD2 (6 bases each). As DNA, the CDR3 is TGTGCCAGCAGGTTTAGGGGGGCCGAAGATACGCAGTATTTT. The encoded protein is CASRFRGAEDTQYF.